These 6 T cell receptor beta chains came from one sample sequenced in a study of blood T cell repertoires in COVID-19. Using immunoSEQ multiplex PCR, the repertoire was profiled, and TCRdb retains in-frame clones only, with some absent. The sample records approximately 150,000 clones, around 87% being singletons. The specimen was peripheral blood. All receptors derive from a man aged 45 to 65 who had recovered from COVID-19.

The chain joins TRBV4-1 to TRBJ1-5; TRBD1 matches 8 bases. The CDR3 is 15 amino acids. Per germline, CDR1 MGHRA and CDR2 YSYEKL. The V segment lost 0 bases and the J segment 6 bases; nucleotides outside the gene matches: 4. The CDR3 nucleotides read TGCGCCAGCAGCCAAGACGGACAGGGAACTCAGCCCCAGCATTTT. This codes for CASSQDGQGTQPQHF.

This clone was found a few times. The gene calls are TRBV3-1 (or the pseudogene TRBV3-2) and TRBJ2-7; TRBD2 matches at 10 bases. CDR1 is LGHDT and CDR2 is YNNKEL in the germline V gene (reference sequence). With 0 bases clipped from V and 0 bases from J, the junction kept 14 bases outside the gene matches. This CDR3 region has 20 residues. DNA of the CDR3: TGTGCCAGCAGCCAAGATATGGGCCCTTGGACTAGCGGTTCCTCCTACGAGCAGTACTTC. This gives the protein CASSQDMGPWTSGSSYEQYF.

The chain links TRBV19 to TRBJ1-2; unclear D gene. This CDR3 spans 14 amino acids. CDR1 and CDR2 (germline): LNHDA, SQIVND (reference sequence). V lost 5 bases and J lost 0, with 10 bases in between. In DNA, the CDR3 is TGTGCCAGTAGTCCCCTTTCCGCTAACTATGGCTACACCTTC. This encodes CASSPLSANYGYTF.

CDR3 DNA: TGTGCCAGCAGTGAAGCGCAGACAGTCATAACCTACGAGCAGTACTTC. Its protein is CASSEAQTVITYEQYF. J is TRBJ2-7 and V is TRBV2, with a tentative D call TRBD1 (5 bases). This CDR3 has 16 residues. V lost 0 bases, J lost 2 bases, and 14 bases lay in between. Germline assignment: CDR1 SNHLY and CDR2 FYNNEI.

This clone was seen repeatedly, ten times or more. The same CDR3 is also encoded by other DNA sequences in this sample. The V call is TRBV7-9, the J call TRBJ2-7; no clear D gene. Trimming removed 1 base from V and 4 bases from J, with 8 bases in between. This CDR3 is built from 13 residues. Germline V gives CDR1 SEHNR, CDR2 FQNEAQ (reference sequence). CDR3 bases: TGTGCCAGCAGCTTAGTGTCGAGTTACGAGCAGTACTTC. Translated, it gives CASSLVSSYEQYF.

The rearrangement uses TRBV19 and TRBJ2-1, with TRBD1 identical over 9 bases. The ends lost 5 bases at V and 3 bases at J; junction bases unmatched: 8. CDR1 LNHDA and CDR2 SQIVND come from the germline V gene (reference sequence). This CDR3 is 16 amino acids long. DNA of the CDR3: TGTGCCAGTAGTGGAGAGACAGGGGGGCTCTACAATGAGCAGTTCTTC. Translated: CASSGETGGLYNEQFF.